Listed below are T cell receptor beta chains from one sample, sequenced in a study of cytomegalovirus exposure and HLA in healthy donors. TCRdb keeps only in-frame clones here, not all; method: immunoSEQ multiplex PCR. The sample lists around 100,000 clones; approximately 80% were seen once. The sample consisted of PBMCs. These receptors were collected from a young woman in good health and CMV-seropositive. The CDR3 runs from the conserved cysteine through the conserved F or W. The order of the fields is clone size, J gene, D gene, V gene, CDR3 DNA, CDR3 protein. A D gene is named only where the DNA matches it firmly. Only some rows state a clone size, as once, few, many or a class for expanded clones.

clone_size: once
j_call: TRBJ2-1
d_call: TRBD2
v_call: TRBV6-5
cdr3_nt: TGTGCCAGCCGAAGGACTAGCGGAAATGAGCAGTTCTTC
cdr3_aa: CASRRTSGNEQFF

clone_size: NA
j_call: TRBJ2-5
d_call: NA
v_call: TRBV27
cdr3_nt: TGTGCCAGCAGTCCGAGCGCCGTCAGGACCCAGTACTTC
cdr3_aa: CASSPSAVRTQYF

clone_size: NA
j_call: TRBJ2-1
d_call: TRBD2
v_call: TRBV2
cdr3_nt: TGTGCCAGCAGTCTCCCGACTAGCGGGGACTCCTACAATGAGCAGTTCTTC
cdr3_aa: CASSLPTSGDSYNEQFF

clone_size: NA
j_call: TRBJ2-7
d_call: NA
v_call: TRBV5-1
cdr3_nt: TGCGCCAGCAGGGAAGGGGCAGATTCCTACGAGCAGTACTTC
cdr3_aa: CASREGADSYEQYF

clone_size: NA
j_call: TRBJ1-1
d_call: NA
v_call: TRBV19
cdr3_nt: TGTGCCAGTAAAACGACTCGGCCGGCTGAAGCTTTCTTT
cdr3_aa: CASKTTRPAEAFF

clone_size: NA
j_call: TRBJ2-1
d_call: TRBD2
v_call: TRBV30
cdr3_nt: TGTGCCTGGAGTGTTAGCGGGAGGGAGCAGTTCTTC
cdr3_aa: CAWSVSGREQFF

clone_size: NA
j_call: TRBJ1-2
d_call: NA
v_call: TRBV14
cdr3_nt: TGTGCCAGCAGCCAAGGCTTGGCCTTCTATGGCTACACCTTC
cdr3_aa: CASSQGLAFYGYTF

clone_size: NA
j_call: TRBJ2-7
d_call: NA
v_call: TRBV9
cdr3_nt: TGTGCCAGCAGCGTAGCTAACTCCTACGAGCAGTACTTC
cdr3_aa: CASSVANSYEQYF

clone_size: NA
j_call: TRBJ1-1
d_call: NA
v_call: TRBV7-7
cdr3_nt: TGTGCTAGCAGCTCCGACAAGAACACTGAAGCTTTCTTT
cdr3_aa: CASSSDKNTEAFF

clone_size: once
j_call: TRBJ1-2
d_call: NA
v_call: TRBV4-2
cdr3_nt: TGTGCCAGCAGCCAAGAATCTGGTACCCGAGCTAACTATGGCTACACCTTC
cdr3_aa: CASSQESGTRANYGYTF

clone_size: NA
j_call: TRBJ2-1
d_call: NA
v_call: TRBV29-1
cdr3_nt: TGCAGCGTAGATAGCCGCAATGAGCAGTTCTTC
cdr3_aa: CSVDSRNEQFF

clone_size: once
j_call: TRBJ2-7
d_call: TRBD1
v_call: TRBV25-1
cdr3_nt: TGTGCCAGCAGTACCACCTCAGGGGGTATGCCCTACGAGCAGTACTTC
cdr3_aa: CASSTTSGGMPYEQYF

clone_size: NA
j_call: TRBJ2-1
d_call: NA
v_call: TRBV20-1
cdr3_nt: TGCAGTGCTCCCGAGGGGGATGAGCAGTTCTTC
cdr3_aa: CSAPEGDEQFF

clone_size: once
j_call: TRBJ2-1
d_call: TRBD1
v_call: TRBV28
cdr3_nt: TGTGCCAGCAGACGGACAGGGAATATCGATGAGCAGTTCTTC
cdr3_aa: CASRRTGNIDEQFF

clone_size: NA
j_call: TRBJ1-2
d_call: TRBD1
v_call: TRBV13
cdr3_nt: TGTGCCAGCAGCTTGCCGGGACAGGGAACCTATGGCTACACCTTC
cdr3_aa: CASSLPGQGTYGYTF

clone_size: NA
j_call: TRBJ1-5
d_call: TRBD1
v_call: TRBV4-1
cdr3_nt: TGCGCCAGCAGCCAAGAGAGGACAGGGGCAGAGCCCCAGCATTTT
cdr3_aa: CASSQERTGAEPQHF

clone_size: NA
j_call: TRBJ2-5
d_call: NA
v_call: TRBV12-5
cdr3_nt: TGTGCTAGTGGTTTGTCCGCGGGTTGGGAGCAACGGGAGACCCAGTACTTC
cdr3_aa: CASGLSAGWEQRETQYF

clone_size: once
j_call: TRBJ1-1
d_call: NA
v_call: TRBV30
cdr3_nt: TGTGCCTGGAGCATGTGGGGCAGGGCCGAAGCTTTCTTT
cdr3_aa: CAWSMWGRAEAFF

clone_size: NA
j_call: TRBJ2-5
d_call: TRBD1
v_call: TRBV7-9
cdr3_nt: TGTGCCAGCAGCCGGGACAGTGGGACCCAGTACTTC
cdr3_aa: CASSRDSGTQYF

clone_size: few
j_call: TRBJ1-4
d_call: NA
v_call: TRBV5-1
cdr3_nt: TGCGCCAGCAGCTTGCGGGCAGGGGATAATGAAAAACTGTTTTTT
cdr3_aa: CASSLRAGDNEKLFF

clone_size: few
j_call: TRBJ1-6
d_call: NA
v_call: TRBV10-2
cdr3_nt: TGCGCCAGCAGTGAGTCGTGGCAGGGACTAAATTCACCCCTCCACTTT
cdr3_aa: CASSESWQGLNSPLHF

clone_size: NA
j_call: TRBJ2-7
d_call: TRBD2
v_call: TRBV29-1
cdr3_nt: TGCAGCGGTAGACTAGCGGGAGAATCGAGCGAGCAGTACTTC
cdr3_aa: CSGRLAGESSEQYF

clone_size: few
j_call: TRBJ2-1
d_call: NA
v_call: TRBV6-1
cdr3_nt: TGTGCCACCCGACAGGCTACCTACAATGAGCAGTTCTTC
cdr3_aa: CATRQATYNEQFF

clone_size: NA
j_call: TRBJ2-1
d_call: NA
v_call: TRBV13
cdr3_nt: TGTGCCAGCAGCTTCAAGACAGGTTACAATGAGCAGTTCTTC
cdr3_aa: CASSFKTGYNEQFF

clone_size: NA
j_call: TRBJ1-2
d_call: NA
v_call: TRBV27
cdr3_nt: TGTGCCAGCAGTTTCGGGGGGCTCGATGGCTACACCTTC
cdr3_aa: CASSFGGLDGYTF

clone_size: NA
j_call: TRBJ1-2
d_call: NA
v_call: TRBV19
cdr3_nt: TGTGCCAGTAGTACTCCGCAGGGATACTTTGGCTACACCTTC
cdr3_aa: CASSTPQGYFGYTF

clone_size: NA
j_call: TRBJ2-1
d_call: TRBD1
v_call: TRBV28
cdr3_nt: TGTGCCAGCACTTTCCGACAGGGGGGTTACAATGAGCAGTTCTTC
cdr3_aa: CASTFRQGGYNEQFF

clone_size: NA
j_call: TRBJ1-3
d_call: NA
v_call: TRBV5-1
cdr3_nt: TGCGCCAGCAGCGTAGATTTCTCTGGAAACACCATATATTTT
cdr3_aa: CASSVDFSGNTIYF

clone_size: NA
j_call: TRBJ1-2
d_call: NA
v_call: TRBV29-1
cdr3_nt: TGCAGCGTTGAGGCGGAATTCAACTTC
cdr3_aa: CSVEAEFNF

clone_size: NA
j_call: TRBJ2-7
d_call: NA
v_call: TRBV7-9
cdr3_nt: TGTGCCAGCAGCTTGGAGTACGAGCAGTACTTC
cdr3_aa: CASSLEYEQYF

clone_size: NA
j_call: TRBJ2-1
d_call: NA
v_call: TRBV10-1
cdr3_nt: TGCGCCAGCAGTGAAAGCTTGTCCTCCTACAATGAGCAGTTCTTC
cdr3_aa: CASSESLSSYNEQFF

clone_size: few
j_call: TRBJ2-7
d_call: NA
v_call: TRBV28
cdr3_nt: TGTGCCAGCAGTTCCGGTACGGGGGCCTACGAGCAGTACTTC
cdr3_aa: CASSSGTGAYEQYF

clone_size: NA
j_call: TRBJ2-7
d_call: NA
v_call: TRBV14
cdr3_nt: TGTGCCAGCAGCCCGTCGGGAGCGTTCAGCTCCTACGAGCAGTACTTC
cdr3_aa: CASSPSGAFSSYEQYF

clone_size: NA
j_call: TRBJ1-2
d_call: TRBD1
v_call: TRBV28
cdr3_nt: TGTGCCAGCAGCCAGGCATGGGACAGGGGGTGGTCGGCCTTC
cdr3_aa: CASSQAWDRGWSAF

clone_size: few
j_call: TRBJ2-7
d_call: TRBD2
v_call: TRBV7-8
cdr3_nt: TGTGCCAGCAGCTTATCCGGCAGGGAGGGAGGATACGAGCAGTACTTC
cdr3_aa: CASSLSGREGGYEQYF

clone_size: NA
j_call: TRBJ1-1
d_call: NA
v_call: TRBV25-1
cdr3_nt: TGTGCCAGCAGTGAATATAAAGGGGTAGGATTGAACACTGAAGCTTTCTTT
cdr3_aa: CASSEYKGVGLNTEAFF

clone_size: NA
j_call: TRBJ1-2
d_call: NA
v_call: TRBV27
cdr3_nt: TGTGCCAGCAGTTTAATAGGAGGAAGCGATGGCTACACCTTC
cdr3_aa: CASSLIGGSDGYTF

clone_size: few
j_call: TRBJ1-4
d_call: TRBD1
v_call: TRBV2
cdr3_nt: TGTGCCAGCAGTGACCAAGGACAGGCAGGGGAAAAACTGTTTTTT
cdr3_aa: CASSDQGQAGEKLFF

clone_size: few
j_call: TRBJ1-4
d_call: TRBD1
v_call: TRBV7-9
cdr3_nt: TGTGCCAGCAGCTTCGGGGACAGGGAAAACGAAAAACTGTTTTTT
cdr3_aa: CASSFGDRENEKLFF

clone_size: NA
j_call: TRBJ2-6
d_call: TRBD1
v_call: TRBV5-1
cdr3_nt: TGCGCCAGCAGCTTTACGCCACTACAGGGGACGACGAGCTCTGGGGCCAACGTCCTGACTTTC
cdr3_aa: CASSFTPLQGTTSSGANVLTF

clone_size: once
j_call: TRBJ2-3
d_call: TRBD2
v_call: TRBV7-8
cdr3_nt: TGTGCCAGCAGCTTAGGGGGACTAGCGGGAGGGATTAATACGCAGTATTTT
cdr3_aa: CASSLGGLAGGINTQYF

clone_size: once
j_call: TRBJ2-5
d_call: TRBD2
v_call: TRBV15
cdr3_nt: TGTGCCACCAGCAGAGGGGGCCTAGCGGGAGGGAACCAAGAGACCCAGTACTTC
cdr3_aa: CATSRGGLAGGNQETQYF

clone_size: NA
j_call: TRBJ2-7
d_call: TRBD2
v_call: TRBV19
cdr3_nt: TGTGCCAGTAGTGCGGGACTAGCGGATTCCTACGAGCAGTACTTC
cdr3_aa: CASSAGLADSYEQYF

clone_size: few
j_call: TRBJ2-1
d_call: TRBD2
v_call: TRBV19
cdr3_nt: TGTGCCAGTAGTATATGGACTAGCGGGATTGGCCCCCTTTCCTACAATGAGCAGTTCTTC
cdr3_aa: CASSIWTSGIGPLSYNEQFF

clone_size: NA
j_call: TRBJ1-2
d_call: NA
v_call: TRBV13
cdr3_nt: TGTGCCAGCAGCTTACGCAGCCTTAACTATGGCTCCACCTTC
cdr3_aa: CASSLRSLNYGSTF

clone_size: few
j_call: TRBJ1-1
d_call: NA
v_call: TRBV28
cdr3_nt: TGTGCCAGCAGACCCGCCGGGACACCGATGAACACTGAAGCTTTCTTT
cdr3_aa: CASRPAGTPMNTEAFF

clone_size: NA
j_call: TRBJ1-4
d_call: NA
v_call: TRBV5-1
cdr3_nt: TGCGCCAGCAGCTTGGGAGGGTCCTATGAAAAACTGTTTTTT
cdr3_aa: CASSLGGSYEKLFF

clone_size: few
j_call: TRBJ1-1
d_call: TRBD1
v_call: TRBV6-1
cdr3_nt: TGTGCCAGCAGCTTACAGGGGGGAACTGAAGCTTTCTTT
cdr3_aa: CASSLQGGTEAFF

clone_size: once
j_call: TRBJ2-5
d_call: NA
v_call: TRBV6-4
cdr3_nt: TGTGCCAGCAGTGTGCGGGCACAAGAGACCCAGTACTTC
cdr3_aa: CASSVRAQETQYF

clone_size: NA
j_call: TRBJ1-1
d_call: TRBD1
v_call: TRBV30
cdr3_nt: TGTGCCTGGAGCGCCGGACAGGGCCGCACTGAAGCTTTCTTT
cdr3_aa: CAWSAGQGRTEAFF

clone_size: NA
j_call: TRBJ2-7
d_call: NA
v_call: TRBV5-1
cdr3_nt: TGCGCCAGCAGCTACGCCGGAGCGGCCAGCTCCTACGAGCAGTACTTC
cdr3_aa: CASSYAGAASSYEQYF

clone_size: NA
j_call: TRBJ1-1
d_call: NA
v_call: TRBV27
cdr3_nt: TGTGCCAGCAGTTTAGTCGGGGGTAACACTGAAGCTTTCTTT
cdr3_aa: CASSLVGGNTEAFF

clone_size: few
j_call: TRBJ1-1
d_call: NA
v_call: TRBV7-9
cdr3_nt: TGTGCCACCTTTGGGCAAGGCGACAGGCTGAACACTGAAGCTTTCTTT
cdr3_aa: CATFGQGDRLNTEAFF

clone_size: NA
j_call: TRBJ2-1
d_call: TRBD2
v_call: TRBV6-4
cdr3_nt: TGTGCCAGCAGTGACTCGAGTCTTGTAGCGGGAGCGTACAATGAGCAGTTCTTC
cdr3_aa: CASSDSSLVAGAYNEQFF

clone_size: NA
j_call: TRBJ1-1
d_call: NA
v_call: TRBV9
cdr3_nt: TGTGCCAGCAGCGCCGGTTCGGGGGGCATCACTGAAGCTTTCTTT
cdr3_aa: CASSAGSGGITEAFF